Each of the 11 T cell receptor beta chains below was sequenced from the same sample in a study of persistence of HIV-infected CD4 T cells. Cells were stimulated with overlapping HIV-1 Gag 15-mer peptides. Memory cells lacking CD40L and CD69 with high CD45RO were sorted. These receptors' targets are unknown. This was the immunoSEQ version 4 assay in survey mode. Clones were sequenced by immunoSEQ multiplex PCR, and TCRdb holds only the in-frame ones, with some missing. This table has around 35,000 clones, around 83% appearing once. The material was cultured CD4+ T cells from PBMCs, obtained from a patient who received antiretroviral therapy. These receptors all come from an adult with HIV. The donor label of this sample is uncertain.

This chain links TRBV3-1 (or the pseudogene TRBV3-2) with TRBJ1-5, with D unresolved. Trimming cost V 2 bases and J 5 bases, with 7 bases left between them. This CDR3 has 13 amino acids. The germline gives CDR1 LGHDT, CDR2 YNNKEL (reference sequence). CDR3 sequence reads: CASSQNRDQPQHF. As DNA, the CDR3 is TGTGCCAGCAGCCAAAACCGAGATCAGCCCCAGCATTTT.

V usage is TRBV9 and J usage is TRBJ1-1, with D hard to call. The V gene lost 3 bases and the J gene lost 1 base, with 10 bases spanning the gap. The CDR3 is 14 amino acids. CDR1 is SGDLS and CDR2 is YYNGEE in the germline V gene. This chain's CDR3 is CASSATYRNTEAFF. The CDR3 DNA reads as TGTGCCAGCAGCGCCACATACCGGAACACTGAAGCTTTCTTT.

With respect to this clone: The same CDR3 also results from other DNA sequences found in this sample. The chain recombines TRBV5-4 with TRBJ1-3; D possibly corresponds to TRBD1 (5 bases). Germline CDR1 and CDR2: SGHNT and YYREEE (reference sequence). The CDR3 loop spans 15 amino acids. Trimming cost V 0 bases and J 1 base, with 8 bases left between them. As DNA, the CDR3 is TGTGCCAGCAGCTTGGATCCAGGGTCTGGAAACACCATATATTTT. Its translation is CASSLDPGSGNTIYF.

The rearrangement joins TRBV18 to TRBJ2-1; D is possibly TRBD1 (5 bases). Germline V CDR1 and CDR2: KGHSH, LQKENI. Trimming took off 2 bases at V and 2 bases at J, with 10 bases between the two ends. CDR3 length equals 15 residues. In DNA form, the CDR3 reads TGTGCCAGCTCACCAGCAGGGAACCCCTACAATGAGCAGTTCTTC. Protein: CASSPAGNPYNEQFF.

This clone was observed a single time. The V gene is TRBV5-1, the J gene TRBJ1-1; D possibly corresponds to TRBD1 (5 bases). The CDR3 length is 14 residues. V lost 3 bases and J lost 3, with 12 bases in between. CDR1 SGHRS and CDR2 YFSETQ come from the germline V gene. CDR3 residues: CASSWDAGDTEAFF. The CDR3, as DNA: TGCGCCAGCAGCTGGGACGCGGGGGACACTGAAGCTTTCTTT.

The J gene is TRBJ1-2, the V gene TRBV5-1; the match to TRBD1 covers 7 bases. Germline V CDR1 and CDR2: SGHRS, YFSETQ. J lost 8 bases, V lost 4 bases, and 8 bases had no gene match. The CDR3 runs 13 residues. The DNA of the CDR3 is TGCGCCAGCAGCCAACAGGGGAAGCTGGGCTACACCTTC. Amino acid sequence: CASSQQGKLGYTF.

In this sample, this clone turned up a few times. V is TRBV5-1 and J is TRBJ2-7; D remains unclear. Looked up from germline, CDR1 is SGHRS and CDR2 is YFSETQ. This CDR3 comprises 14 residues. V was pared by 0 bases and J by 9 bases, with 16 bases between. CDR3 coding DNA: TGCGCCAGCAGCTTGGGGCAAGACGTTTCGCCGCAGTACTTC. This translates into CASSLGQDVSPQYF. The full variable domain, with the rest looked up from reference TRBV5-1 and TRBJ2-7, is KAGVTQTPRYLIKTRGQQVTLSCSPISGHRSVSWYQQTPGQGLQFLFEYFSETQRNKGNFPGRFSGRQFSNSRSEMNVSTLELGDSALYLCASSLGQDVSPQYFGPGTRLTVT.

This clone was observed a single time. The CDR3 is CASSPDRDNTEAFF. The CDR3 DNA is TGCGCCAGCAGCCCGGACAGGGACAACACTGAAGCTTTCTTT. The chain couples TRBV5-1 to TRBJ1-1, with TRBD1 matching over 8 bases. Losses at the gene ends were 4 bases for V and 2 bases for J; bases not matched to a gene: 4. The CDR3 contains 14 residues. CDR1 SGHRS and CDR2 YFSETQ come from the germline V gene. The whole variable domain, remainder taken from reference TRBV5-1 and TRBJ1-1, is KAGVTQTPRYLIKTRGQQVTLSCSPISGHRSVSWYQQTPGQGLQFLFEYFSETQRNKGNFPGRFSGRQFSNSRSEMNVSTLELGDSALYLCASSPDRDNTEAFFGQGTRLTVV.

This clone was counted once. The chain combines TRBV6-5 with TRBJ2-6; 9 bases agree with TRBD1. CDR3 size: 15 residues. The germline CDR1 and CDR2 sequences are MNHEY and SVGAGI. Losses at the gene ends were 11 bases for V and 2 bases for J; bases not matched to a gene: 7. In nucleotides, the CDR3 is TGTGCCGTCCGGACAGGGGTTCCTGGGGCCAACGTCCTGACTTTC. It translates to CAVRTGVPGANVLTF.

This clone is a singleton in its sample. This chain joins TRBV6-1 and TRBJ1-5; a possible D gene is TRBD1 (5 bases). The germline V gene has CDR1 MNHNS and CDR2 SASEGT. The CDR3 runs to 16 residues. With 4 bases removed from V and 2 bases from J, the gap between germline ends came to 15 bases. CDR3: CASSGPGGGGNQPQHF. The CDR3 DNA follows: TGTGCCAGCAGTGGGCCGGGGGGAGGGGGCAATCAGCCCCAGCATTTT.

The chain uses TRBV24-1 and TRBJ1-2, with D hard to call. This CDR3 spans 14 amino acids. V was shortened by 6 bases and J by 1 base, with 11 bases between the two germline ends. The V gene's germline CDR1 is KGHDR and CDR2 SFDVKD. Here the CDR3 DNA reads TGTGCCACCAGTTTCGGAGCCAATAACTATGGCTACACCTTC. Translating it yields CATSFGANNYGYTF.